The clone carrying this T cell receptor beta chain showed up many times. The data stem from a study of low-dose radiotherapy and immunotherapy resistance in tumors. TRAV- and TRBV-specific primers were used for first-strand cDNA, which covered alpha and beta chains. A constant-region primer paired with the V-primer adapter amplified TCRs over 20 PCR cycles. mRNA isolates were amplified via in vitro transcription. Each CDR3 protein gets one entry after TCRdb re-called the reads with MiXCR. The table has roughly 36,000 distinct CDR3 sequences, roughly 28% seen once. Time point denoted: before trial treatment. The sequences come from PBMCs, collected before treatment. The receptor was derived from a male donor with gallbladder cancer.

CDR3 region: CSVEGTSGSAYEQYF. CDR3 in DNA: TGCAGCGTCGAGGGGACTAGCGGGAGCGCCTACGAGCAGTACTTC. The chain links TRBV29-1 to TRBJ2-7; 14 bases align to TRBD2. CDR3 size: 15 residues. The germline gives CDR1 SQVTM, CDR2 ANQGSEA. V gave up 6 bases and J gave up 2 bases; unmatched junction bases: 6.